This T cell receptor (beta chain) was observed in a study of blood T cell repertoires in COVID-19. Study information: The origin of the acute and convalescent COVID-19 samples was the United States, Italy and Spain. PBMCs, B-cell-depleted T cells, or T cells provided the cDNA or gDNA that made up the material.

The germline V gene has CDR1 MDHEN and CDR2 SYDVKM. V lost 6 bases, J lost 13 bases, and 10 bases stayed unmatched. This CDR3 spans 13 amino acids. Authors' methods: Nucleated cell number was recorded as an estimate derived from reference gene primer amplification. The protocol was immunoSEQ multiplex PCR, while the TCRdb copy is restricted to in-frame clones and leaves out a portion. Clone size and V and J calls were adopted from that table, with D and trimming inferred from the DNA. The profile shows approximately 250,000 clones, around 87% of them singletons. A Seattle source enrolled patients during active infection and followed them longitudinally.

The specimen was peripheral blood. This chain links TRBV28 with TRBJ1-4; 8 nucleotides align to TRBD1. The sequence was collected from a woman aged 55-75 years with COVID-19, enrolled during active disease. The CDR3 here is CASRPPDREPLFF. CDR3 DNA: TGTGCCAGCAGGCCCCCGGACAGGGAGCCACTGTTTTTT.